This TCR beta chain was identified during a study of blood T cell repertoires in COVID-19. Across the whole study: Sites in the United States, Italy and Spain provided acute and convalescent COVID-19 samples. T cells, B-cell-depleted T cells, or PBMCs supplied cDNA or gDNA.

Original analysis: How many nucleated cells were present was estimated from reference gene primer amplification. Profiled with immunoSEQ multiplex PCR; TCRdb holds only in-frame clones, not every one. D and trimming were read from the DNA, whereas the V and J calls and clone size are those reported in that table. The data hold 50,000 to 65,000 clones, with about 85% observed a single time. The TCR comes from a human donor in a cohort sampled during active COVID-19. Sequenced: peripheral blood.

CDR3 loop: CASSETGGFGYTF. The CDR3 DNA follows: TGTGCCAGCAGTGAGACAGGGGGTTTTGGCTACACCTTC. The chain employs TRBV25-1 and TRBJ1-2; 9 bases map to TRBD1. The CDR3 is made up of 13 amino acids. CDR1 is MGHDK, CDR2 SYGVNS, per germline. Germline trimming cut 3 bases from V and 7 bases from J; bases unmatched to any gene: 3.